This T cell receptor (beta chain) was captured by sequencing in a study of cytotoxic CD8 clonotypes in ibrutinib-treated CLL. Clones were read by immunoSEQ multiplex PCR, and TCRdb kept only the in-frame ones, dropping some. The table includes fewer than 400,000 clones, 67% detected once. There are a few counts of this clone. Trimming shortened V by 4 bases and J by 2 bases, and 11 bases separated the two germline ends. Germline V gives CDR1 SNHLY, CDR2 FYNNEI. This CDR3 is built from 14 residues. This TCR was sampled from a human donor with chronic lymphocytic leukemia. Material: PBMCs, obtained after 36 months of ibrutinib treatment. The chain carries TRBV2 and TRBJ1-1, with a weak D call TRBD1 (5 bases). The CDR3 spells CASSVETANTEAFF. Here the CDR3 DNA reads TGTGCCAGCAGTGTTGAGACAGCCAACACTGAAGCTTTCTTT. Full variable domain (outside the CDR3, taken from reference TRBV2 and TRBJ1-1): EPEVTQTPSHQVTQMGQEVILRCVPISNHLYFYWYRQILGQKVEFLVSFYNNEISEKSEIFDDQFSVERPDGSNFTLKIRSTKLEDSAMYFCASSVETANTEAFFGQGTRLTVV.